The next 32 T cell receptor beta chains were all read from a single sample in a study of shared clonotypes between healthy human individuals. Libraries were prepared by immunoSEQ multiplex PCR; TCRdb keeps only in-frame clonotypes and omits some of them. Of around 690,000 clones listed, 80% to 95% were seen once; the top ten hold 30% to 35%. Sequencing input: memory CD8+ T cells from PBMCs. Specified subset: CD45RO+ cells pooled with CCR7-negative TemRA cells. All receptors derive from a man aged 18-30 years in good health. Some clones in this sample may be carry-over from other donors' samples.

The V and J genes are TRBV7-2 and TRBJ2-7; D remains unclear. The germline V gene has CDR1 SGHTA and CDR2 FQGNSA. The CDR3 sequence is 16 residues long. Trimming removed 0 bases at V and 1 base at J, with 13 bases between. The CDR3 DNA follows: TGTGCCAGCAGCTTAGCCGCCCAGTCTAAGTCCTACGAGCAGTACTTC. It is translated as CASSLAAQSKSYEQYF.

The chain couples TRBV5-8 to TRBJ1-1; 8 bases line up with TRBD1. Germline loops: CDR1 SGHTS, CDR2 YDEGEE. Trimming took 6 bases from V and 7 from J; bases not matched to a gene: 14. The CDR3 is 15 amino acids. The CDR3 region has the DNA TGTGCCAGCACCCGTCGCAGGACAGGGTTGGGTGAAGCTTTCTTT. Its protein is CASTRRRTGLGEAFF.

The chain is built from TRBV6-6 and TRBJ2-5; perhaps TRBD1 as D (5 bases). Trimming shortened V by 8 bases and J by 5 bases, and 24 bases separated the two germline ends. CDR3 size: 16 residues. Germline-derived CDR1 and CDR2 are MNHNY and SVGAGI (reference sequence). CDR3 amino acids: CASRSLLAQGWETQYF. The CDR3 DNA reads as TGTGCCAGCCGATCTCTCCTGGCCCAGGGTTGGGAGACCCAGTACTTC.

V is TRBV27 and J is TRBJ2-7; 10 nucleotides agree with TRBD2. The CDR3 runs to 13 residues. In germline, CDR1 is MNHEY, CDR2 SMNVEV (reference sequence). CDR3 in amino acids: CASSSLAGAPLQV. The CDR3 nucleotides read TGTGCCAGCAGTTCTCTAGCGGGGGCTCCCTTACAGGTC.

This clone has a single count. The chain couples TRBV12-5 to TRBJ2-5; a possible D gene is TRBD2 (5 bases). V lost 1 base and J 5 bases, leaving 14 bases between the germline ends. The CDR3 totals 15 residues. CDR1 and CDR2 from the germline V gene are LGHNT and FRNRAP. The CDR3 is CASGLDGLLAETQYF. The DNA for the CDR3 is TGTGCTAGTGGTTTGGACGGACTGCTAGCTGAGACCCAGTACTTC.

The J gene is TRBJ2-7, the V gene TRBV4-1, with unresolved D. Germline V gene data show CDR1 as MGHRA and CDR2 as YSYEKL. The length of the CDR3 is 16 residues. V gave up 0 bases and J gave up 2 bases, with 14 bases separating them. CDR3 loop: CASSQDFRAPAYEQYF. CDR3 nucleotide sequence: TGCGCCAGCAGCCAAGATTTCCGGGCCCCAGCCTACGAGCAGTACTTC.

The chain carries TRBV7-9 and TRBJ1-5; 9 bases are a match to TRBD1. The V gene's germline CDR1 is SEHNR and CDR2 FQNEAQ (reference sequence). The CDR3 is 14 amino acids. V was pared by 5 bases and J by 9 bases, with 8 bases of the junction left unmatched. The CDR3 nucleotides read TGTGCCAGCAGCCCGGGACAGGGAATGGGGCCCCAGCATTTT. This translates into CASSPGQGMGPQHF.

The chain uses TRBV6-6 and TRBJ2-5; TRBD1 is a possible D gene (7 bases). The CDR3 is made up of 13 amino acids. Germline V gene data show CDR1 as MNHNY and CDR2 as SVGAGI (reference sequence). Trimming took 6 bases from V and 5 from J, leaving 13 bases between them. The CDR3 is CASSPGGMETQYF. DNA for the CDR3: TGTGCCAGCAGCCCAGGGGGGATGGAGACCCAGTACTTC.

The chain joins TRBV7-3 to TRBJ1-1, with D uncertain. Germline V gives CDR1 SGHTA, CDR2 FQGTGA. This CDR3 region has 13 residues. The ends were cut back, 5 bases at V and 1 base at J, with 8 bases in the middle. CDR3 DNA sequence: TGTGCCAGCAGCCTTTGGCCGAACACTGAAGCTTTCTTT. The encoded protein is CASSLWPNTEAFF.

CDR3 sequence: CASSHRQGLIQETQYF. CDR3 in DNA: TGTGCCAGCAGCCACCGACAGGGCCTTATCCAAGAGACCCAGTACTTC. The chain recombines TRBV7-9 with TRBJ2-5; 7 bases fit TRBD1. With V trimmed by 5 bases and J by 1 base, 10 bases remained unmatched. Germline-derived CDR1 and CDR2 are SEHNR and FQNEAQ (reference sequence). The CDR3 is made up of 16 amino acids.

DNA for the CDR3: TGTGCCAGCAGCTTGGAGGACTCAGGATCCGAGCAGTACTTC. Its translation is CASSLEDSGSEQYF. This sequence joins TRBV5-6 and TRBJ2-7, with TRBD2 as a possible D gene (5 bases). The CDR3 has 14 amino acids. Germline lookup yields CDR1 SGHDT and CDR2 YYEEEE. Trimming took off 0 bases at V and 6 bases at J, with 13 bases between the two ends.

V is TRBV7-8 and J is TRBJ2-5; D is possibly TRBD1 (6 bases). V shed 1 base and J shed 2 bases, with 14 bases lying between them. The length of the CDR3 is 16 residues. Germline-derived CDR1 and CDR2 are SGHVS and FQNEAQ. CDR3 nucleotides: TGTGCCAGCAGCTTAGGCCTTAACAGGGTTCAAGAGACCCAGTACTTC. Protein sequence: CASSLGLNRVQETQYF. The whole variable domain, remainder taken from reference TRBV7-8 and TRBJ2-5, is GAGVSQSPRYKVAKRGQDVALRCDPISGHVSLFWYQQALGQGPEFLTYFQNEAQLDKSGLPSDRFFAERPEGSVSTLKIQRTQQEDSAVYLCASSLGLNRVQETQYFGPGTRLLVL.

The J gene is TRBJ2-1, the V gene TRBV27, with 13 positions matching TRBD2. V lost 5 bases, J lost 13 bases, and 5 bases stayed unmatched. This CDR3 is 13 amino acids long. From germline, CDR1 is MNHEY and CDR2 SMNVEV (reference sequence). CDR3 protein: CASSGGTSGIQFF. As DNA, the CDR3 is TGTGCCAGCAGTGGGGGGACTAGCGGGATTCAGTTCTTC.

This clone was counted only a few times. The chain is built from TRBV28 and TRBJ1-5; D not resolved. This CDR3 spans 13 amino acids. Trimming pared 7 bases from V and 4 bases from J, leaving 11 bases between. Germline loops: CDR1 MDHEN, CDR2 SYDVKM. CDR3 in DNA: TGTGCCAGCATAGAGAGGAATAATCAGCCCCAGCATTTT. It encodes CASIERNNQPQHF.

This clone was detected only a few times. The V call is TRBV10-3, the J call TRBJ1-2, with TRBD1 matching 7 bases. This CDR3 has 16 residues. Germline V gene data show CDR1 as ENHRY and CDR2 as SYGVKD. Unmatched junction bases numbered 8, after V lost 2 bases and J lost 2 bases. The CDR3 nucleotides read TGTGCCATCAGTGAGACAATAAAACAGGGGAACTATGGCTACACCTTC. Encoded protein: CAISETIKQGNYGYTF.

This CDR3 is CASSPRGRHYEQYF. The DNA of the CDR3 is TGTGCCAGCAGCCCCAGGGGGCGGCACTACGAGCAGTACTTC. V and J are TRBV5-5 and TRBJ2-7; 8 nucleotides line up with TRBD1. The germline CDR1 and CDR2 sequences are SGHKS and YYEKEE (reference sequence). After removal of 4 bases from V and 3 bases from J, the junction contained 6 bases not matched to a gene. The length of the CDR3 is 14 residues.

The V and J genes are TRBV14 and TRBJ2-3, with TRBD2 as a possible D gene (5 bases). CDR3 length: 15 residues. Deletions cut 0 bases from V and 3 bases from J, with 10 bases between. Germline V gives CDR1 SGHDN, CDR2 FVKESK. Here the CDR3 reads CASSQEGSRTDTQYF. For the CDR3, the DNA is TGTGCCAGCAGCCAAGAGGGGAGTCGGACAGATACGCAGTATTTT.

This rearrangement joins TRBV7-9 to TRBJ2-1; 10 positions match TRBD2. V trimming: 3 bases; J trimming: 0 bases; junction bases outside the gene matches: 8. In germline, CDR1 is SEHNR, CDR2 FQNEAQ (reference sequence). CDR3 length: 18 amino acids. CDR3 in DNA: TGTGCCAGCAGCTTTCCGGGACTAGCGCGACACTCCTACAATGAGCAGTTCTTC. Protein product: CASSFPGLARHSYNEQFF.

V is TRBV19 and J is TRBJ2-5, with D perhaps matching TRBD1 or TRBD2 (5 bases each). Germline V gene lookup returns CDR1 LNHDA and CDR2 SQIVND (reference sequence). The V gene lost 3 bases and the J gene lost 4 bases, with 15 bases spanning the gap. This CDR3 is built from 15 residues. This CDR3 reads CASSIRDAKGETQYF. The CDR3 DNA follows: TGTGCCAGTAGTATCCGGGACGCTAAGGGAGAGACCCAGTACTTC.

The CDR3 sequence is CASGLAGPYNEQFF. As DNA, the CDR3 is TGTGCTAGCGGACTAGCGGGGCCCTACAATGAGCAGTTCTTC. The chain employs TRBV12-5 and TRBJ2-1, with TRBD2 matching over 12 bases. Trimming cost V 9 bases and J 2 bases; bases outside gene matches: 2. This CDR3 spans 14 amino acids. The germline V gene encodes CDR1 LGHNT and CDR2 FRNRAP.

The chain combines TRBV25-1 with TRBJ1-2, with a possible D match to TRBD1 (5 bases). Trimming pared 2 bases from V and 7 bases from J, leaving 11 bases between. Germline assignment: CDR1 MGHDK and CDR2 SYGVNS. The CDR3 is made up of 13 amino acids. The CDR3 coding sequence is TGTGCCAGCAGTGAAGAGTGGGGGGGTGGCTACACCTTC. This codes for CASSEEWGGGYTF.

The gene calls are TRBV2 and TRBJ2-1, with 9 bases identical to TRBD2. This CDR3 is built from 15 residues. V was clipped by 6 bases and J by 5 bases; unmatched bases: 8. CDR1 and CDR2 from the germline V gene are SNHLY and FYNNEI. The CDR3 nucleotides are TGTGCCAGCAGCCCGGGACTAGCCCTAAACAATGAGCAGTTCTTC. This translates into CASSPGLALNNEQFF.

The rearrangement uses TRBV5-1 and TRBJ2-5; 10 bases align to TRBD1. J lost 5 bases, V lost 3 bases, and 10 bases had no gene match. The CDR3 has 16 amino acids. Germline V CDR1 and CDR2: SGHRS, YFSETQ. CDR3 in amino acids: CASSSTPDRGFETQYF. CDR3 DNA: TGCGCCAGCAGCTCCACCCCGGACAGGGGGTTCGAGACCCAGTACTTC.

The rearrangement joins TRBV29-1 to TRBJ1-2, with D tentatively TRBD1 (5 bases). The germline V gene has CDR1 SQVTM and CDR2 ANQGSEA. Trimming pared 7 bases from V and 0 bases from J, leaving 21 bases between. The CDR3 covers 16 residues. Here the CDR3 reads CSAQRGDRSANYGYTF. The CDR3 region has the DNA TGCAGCGCCCAACGGGGAGACAGAAGCGCTAACTATGGCTACACCTTC.

The rearrangement links TRBV7-9 to TRBJ1-2, with D possibly TRBD1 on 5 matching bases. CDR1 SEHNR and CDR2 FQNEAQ come from the germline V gene (reference sequence). Trimming took off 2 bases at V and 5 bases at J, with 12 bases between the two ends. CDR3 length equals 14 residues. CDR3 DNA: TGTGCCAGCAGCTTATCAGGGCTAGGGTATGGCTACACCTTC. It translates to CASSLSGLGYGYTF. Complete variable domain (other parts from reference TRBV7-9 and TRBJ1-2): DTGVSQNPRHKITKRGQNVTFRCDPISEHNRLYWYRQTLGQGPEFLTYFQNEAQLEKSRLLSDRFSAERPKGSFSTLEIQRTEQGDSAMYLCASSLSGLGYGYTFGSGTRLTVV.

This chain joins TRBV7-9 and TRBJ2-5, with 10 bases aligning to TRBD2. The J call may be mistaken, given a closer DNA end match to TRBJ2-7. The CDR3 length is 14 residues. Germline V gene sequence: CDR1 SEHNR, CDR2 FQNEAQ (reference sequence). CDR3: CASSSSGRGYEQYF. The CDR3 nucleotides read TGTGCCAGCAGCTCTAGCGGGAGAGGGTACGAGCAGTACTTC.

The CDR3 sequence is CASSLMSSGGHNEQFF. CDR3 in DNA: TGCGCCAGCAGCTTGATGTCTAGCGGGGGACACAATGAGCAGTTCTTC. V is TRBV5-1 and J is TRBJ2-1; 10 bases are a match to TRBD2. Trimming cost V 1 base and J 5 bases; bases outside gene matches: 6. This CDR3 comprises 16 residues. The germline V gene has CDR1 SGHRS and CDR2 YFSETQ.

This clone was seen only a few times. V and J are TRBV5-1 and TRBJ2-1; TRBD2 agrees at 7 bases. The CDR3 has 15 residues. J lost 4 bases, V lost 0 bases, and 4 bases had no gene match. Germline CDR1 and CDR2: SGHRS and YFSETQ. The CDR3 DNA reads as TGCGCCAGCAGCTTGGTTGGCGGGGGTTACAATGAGCAGTTCTTC. This gives the protein CASSLVGGGYNEQFF.

CDR3 protein: CASSQASLNTEAFF. Written as DNA, the CDR3 is TGCGCCAGCAGCCAAGCAAGCCTCAACACTGAAGCTTTCTTT. This chain links TRBV4-1 with TRBJ1-1, with D hard to call. Trimming stripped 1 base from V and 2 bases from J, with 8 bases between. CDR1 and CDR2 (germline): MGHRA, YSYEKL. The length of the CDR3 is 14 residues.

This clone was counted a single time. The chain recombines TRBV7-9 with TRBJ2-1; the D gene is possibly TRBD2 (5 bases). There are 15 residues in the CDR3. Germline CDR1 SEHNR, CDR2 FQNEAQ (reference sequence). V lost 1 base to trimming and J lost 4 bases, with 11 bases between them. The CDR3, as DNA: TGTGCCAGCAGCTTAGGTGCGGGCCTTTACAATGAGCAGTTCTTC. This encodes CASSLGAGLYNEQFF. Full variable domain (missing parts from reference TRBV7-9 and TRBJ2-1): DTGVSQNPRHKITKRGQNVTFRCDPISEHNRLYWYRQTLGQGPEFLTYFQNEAQLEKSRLLSDRFSAERPKGSFSTLEIQRTEQGDSAMYLCASSLGAGLYNEQFFGPGTRLTVL.

This chain uses TRBV7-6 with TRBJ2-3; D gene unclear. In germline, CDR1 is SGHVS, CDR2 FNYEAQ. The CDR3 is made up of 15 amino acids. V gave up 5 bases and J gave up 4 bases, with 16 bases separating them. DNA for the CDR3: TGTGCCAGCAGCCCCACCGGACCGGTCCCAGATACGCAGTATTTT. This translates into CASSPTGPVPDTQYF.

In this sample, this clone turned up a few times. V gene TRBV11-2 combines with J gene TRBJ1-1, with unresolved D. The germline CDR1 and CDR2 sequences are SGHAT and FQNNGV. Trimming shortened V by 7 bases and J by 3 bases, and 15 bases separated the two germline ends. The CDR3 has 14 residues. As DNA, the CDR3 is TGTGCCAGCACTCTACGACGAGTTGACACTGAAGCTTTCTTT. Protein product: CASTLRRVDTEAFF. Variable domain in full (rest from reference TRBV11-2 and TRBJ1-1): EAGVAQSPRYKIIEKRQSVAFWCNPISGHATLYWYQQILGQGPKLLIQFQNNGVVDDSQLPKDRFSAERLKGVDSTLKIQPAKLEDSAVYLCASTLRRVDTEAFFGQGTRLTVV.